This T cell receptor (beta chain) was sequenced in a study of T cells in Graves' hyperthyroidism and ophthalmopathy. Study results and caveats: Ophthalmopathy, which appeared later, was predicted by the model a median roughly 6.6 months before onset. Ophthalmopathy was separated from stable hyperthyroidism by a 13 V-J model.

This CDR3 region has 14 residues. V was clipped by 7 bases and J by 3 bases, with 17 bases between them. The germline V gene encodes CDR1 SQVTM and CDR2 ANQGSEA. Stability of Graves' hyperthyroidism was defined as absent ophthalmopathy progression within 18 months. It was uncontrolled infection, other autoimmune disease, pregnancy or lactation that excluded patients. Remarks on this clonotype: Its antigen remains unknown.

Researchers took RNA transcripts and amplified the TCR beta CDR3 regions from them. RT-PCR in the first round (using the HTBI primer set) targeted the TCR CDR3. One entry per CDR3 protein results from TCRdb running MiXCR on the multiplex PCR reads. The sample includes around 720,000 distinct CDR3 sequences, over 35% seen only once; the top ten take around 30%. The origin of this receptor is a woman in her forties with Graves' hyperthyroidism. The sample consisted of blood. The V and J genes are TRBV29-1 and TRBJ2-3, with a possible D match to TRBD1 (6 bases). As DNA, the CDR3 is TGCAGCGCTCAACGAGGACAGAAAACAGATACGCAGTATTTT. Its translation is CSAQRGQKTDTQYF.